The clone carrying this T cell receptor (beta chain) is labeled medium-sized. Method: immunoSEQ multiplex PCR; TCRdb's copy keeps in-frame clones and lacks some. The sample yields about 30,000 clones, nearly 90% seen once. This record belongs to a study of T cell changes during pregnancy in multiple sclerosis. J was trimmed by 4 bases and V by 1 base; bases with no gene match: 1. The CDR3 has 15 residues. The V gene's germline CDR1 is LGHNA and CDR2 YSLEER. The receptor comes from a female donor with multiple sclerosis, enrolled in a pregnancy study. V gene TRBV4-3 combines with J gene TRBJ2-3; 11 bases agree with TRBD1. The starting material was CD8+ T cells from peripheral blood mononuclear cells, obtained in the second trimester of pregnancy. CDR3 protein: CASSQGTGGADTQYF. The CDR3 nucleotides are TGCGCCAGCAGCCAAGGGACAGGGGGCGCAGATACGCAGTATTTT.